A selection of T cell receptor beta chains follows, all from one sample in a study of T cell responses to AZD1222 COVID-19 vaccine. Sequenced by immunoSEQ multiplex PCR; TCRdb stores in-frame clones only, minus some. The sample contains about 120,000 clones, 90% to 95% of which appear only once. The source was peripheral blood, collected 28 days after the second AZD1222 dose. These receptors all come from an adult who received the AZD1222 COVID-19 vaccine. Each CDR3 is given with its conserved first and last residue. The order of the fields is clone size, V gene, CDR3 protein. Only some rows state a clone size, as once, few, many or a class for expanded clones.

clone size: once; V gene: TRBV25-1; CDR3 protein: CASSDLGVDTEAFF
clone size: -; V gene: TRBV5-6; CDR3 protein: CASSSLTVGRDTEAFF
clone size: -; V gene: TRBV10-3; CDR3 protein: CAISESFRGTDEQYF
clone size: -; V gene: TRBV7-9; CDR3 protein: CASSLAIPYNSPLHF
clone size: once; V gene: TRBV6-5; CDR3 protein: CASLQGGRNTEAFF
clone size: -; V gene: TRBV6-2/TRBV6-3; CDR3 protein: CASSYYGSTDTQYF
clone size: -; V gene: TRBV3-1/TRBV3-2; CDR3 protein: CASSHGQLSYSGANVLTF
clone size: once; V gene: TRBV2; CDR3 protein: CALQTERGGIGYGYTF
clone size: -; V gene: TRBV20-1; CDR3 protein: CSAPGDTEAFF
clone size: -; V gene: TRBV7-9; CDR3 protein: CASSSGLRTSVREQYF
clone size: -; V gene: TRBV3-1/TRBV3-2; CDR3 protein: CASSLDNTATNEKLFF
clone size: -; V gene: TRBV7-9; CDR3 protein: CASSLGSATDTQYF
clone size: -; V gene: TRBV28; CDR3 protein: CASSLDSNQPQHF
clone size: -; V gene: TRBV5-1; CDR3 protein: CASSPKTGAIEKLFF
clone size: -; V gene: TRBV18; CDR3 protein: CASSPDAYNEQFF
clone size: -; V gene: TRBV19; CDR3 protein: CASTKGGVGQPQHF
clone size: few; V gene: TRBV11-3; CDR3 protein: CASSLESENNEQFF
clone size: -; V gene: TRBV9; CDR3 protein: CASSVGFGRIYEQYF